The present TCR beta chain was sequenced within a study of blood T cell repertoires in COVID-19. Across the study: Samples representing acute and convalescent COVID-19 were sourced from the United States, Italy and Spain.

Study members were between roughly 18 and 89 years old and lived in 20 to 25 US regions. Allocation to cohorts depended on clinical history reported by the participants. Original methodology: Estimation of nucleated cell counts relied on the amplification of reference gene primers. The data were produced by immunoSEQ multiplex PCR, yet TCRdb's version contains in-frame clones alone and is incomplete. For V, J and clone size, that table is used; D and trimming come from the DNA. The repertoire holds about 200,000 clones, over 80% seen once, with 1.2% in the top ten. The CDR3 consists of 14 residues. Unmatched junction bases numbered 13, after V lost 6 bases and J lost 11 bases. CDR1 MNHEY and CDR2 SVGAGI come from the germline V gene.

The receptor comes from a man aged 25 to 45 who had recovered from COVID-19. The sequenced sample was PBMCs or T cells enriched from blood (not recorded which). This chain connects TRBV6-5 to TRBJ2-1; 7 nucleotides agree with TRBD2. CDR3 sequence: CASRERGPQLKQFF. The CDR3 DNA is TGTGCCAGCAGAGAGCGGGGCCCACAACTTAAGCAGTTCTTC.